This T cell receptor beta chain was retrieved from a study of cytomegalovirus exposure and HLA in healthy donors. Note on this clone: Its antigen is undetermined.

In the PCR, 60 Vbeta and 13 Jbeta primers were used. Sequencing used immunoSEQ multiplex PCR; TCRdb keeps in-frame clones, though not all of them. The profile shows 150,000 to 180,000 clones, 70% to 90% of them singletons. Findings and limits, study-wide: Reports showed the classifier diagnosing cytomegalovirus status with high specificity and sensitivity. Among donors in an Asian-associated ancestry cluster, a later analysis reportedly found fewer N-insertions than the roughly 650-donor mean.

This cohort consisted of healthy bone marrow donors. Per the germline V gene, CDR1 is SGHRS and CDR2 is YFSETQ. The CDR3 has 13 residues. The V and J ends lost 0 bases and 2 bases respectively, with 6 bases between them. This clonotype was obtained from a woman aged 40 to 49 in good health and CMV-seropositive. What was sequenced was PBMCs. The chain uses TRBV5-1 and TRBJ2-7; D perhaps matches TRBD2 (5 bases). This CDR3 is CASSLGTPYEQYF. In DNA form, the CDR3 reads TGCGCCAGCAGCTTGGGGACTCCCTACGAGCAGTACTTC.